The clone carrying this TCR beta chain was seen a handful of times. Germline V gene data show CDR1 as ENHRY and CDR2 as SYGVKD. Trimming cost V 8 bases and J 0 bases, with 8 bases left between them. This CDR3 has 13 amino acids. This entry belongs to a study of CD8 T cells in ankylosing spondylitis. TCRdb reprocessed the 5' RACE reads with MiXCR, giving one entry per CDR3 protein. The sample includes about 240,000 distinct CDR3 sequences, 20% to 30% seen only once; the top ten take 0.61%. The specimen sequenced was blood, either unsorted or a sorted T cell fraction (not recorded which). V usage is TRBV10-3 and J usage is TRBJ2-1; the D is unclear. The clonotype comes from a male donor with ankylosing spondylitis or in good health (not recorded which). The CDR3 region has the DNA TGTGCCATCGGAATTAGCTCCTACAATGAGCAGTTCTTC. It encodes CAIGISSYNEQFF.